This T cell receptor (beta chain) was captured in a study of cytomegalovirus exposure and HLA in healthy donors. This clone was seen a single time. Its cognate antigen is unknown. The CDR3 totals 14 residues. In germline, CDR1 is ENHRY, CDR2 SYGVKD. V was cut by 8 bases and J by 0 bases, with 13 bases left in between. This PCR relied on a set of 60 Vbeta primers and 13 Jbeta primers. TCRdb's copy holds only in-frame clones and misses some; the assay was immunoSEQ multiplex PCR. The sample consists of 100,000 or so clones, around three quarters of them appearing once. Study results and limitations: Upon later analysis, HLA-associated TCR beta chains proved more clonally expanded than other, equally common chains. It was 150 to 200 TCR beta chains that were listed as cytomegalovirus-associated. According to a later analysis, most TCR beta chains associated with CMV appeared HLA-restricted. V segments that were indistinguishable, TRBV6-2 and TRBV6-3 among them, were omitted from analysis.

The sequence was obtained from a young man in good health and CMV-seropositive. Sequenced: PBMCs. The chain employs TRBV10-3 and TRBJ1-1; the D gene is possibly TRBD1 (5 bases). DNA for the CDR3: TGTGCCATCCGCCAGACAGCCATGAACACTGAAGCTTTCTTT. Protein sequence: CAIRQTAMNTEAFF.